This T cell receptor (beta chain) was observed in a study of blood T cell repertoires in COVID-19. Across the whole study: COVID-19 samples, acute and convalescent, were from the United States, Italy and Spain. In each case, the material was cDNA or gDNA derived from T cells, B-cell-depleted T cells, or PBMCs.

TCRdb's copy holds only in-frame clones and misses some; the assay was immunoSEQ multiplex PCR. The table records 150,000 to 200,000 clones, roughly four fifths of them present only once. J was trimmed by 3 bases and V by 8 bases; bases with no gene match: 8. The CDR3 totals 14 residues. CDR1 and CDR2 from the germline V gene are SGHRS and YFSETQ. The source material was peripheral blood. This rearrangement joins TRBV5-1 to TRBJ2-7; TRBD2 matches at 10 bases. This sequence was found in a woman aged 80 or over with acute or convalescent COVID-19. The CDR3 spells CASSIAGGDYEQYF. The CDR3 nucleotides are TGCGCCAGTAGCATAGCGGGGGGCGACTACGAGCAGTACTTC.